These T cell receptor beta chains were read from a single sample in a study of blood T cell repertoires in COVID-19. The method was immunoSEQ multiplex PCR; TCRdb's version includes in-frame clones alone and lacks a portion of them. The top ten clones hold about 15% of a sample with some 230,000 clones, about 80% of them seen once. Sequenced material: PBMCs or T cells enriched from blood (not recorded which). These TCRs come from a man aged 40-55 years who had recovered from COVID-19. CDR3s include the opening cysteine and the closing phenylalanine or tryptophan. D genes are given only for firm matches. Clone size is shown for a subset of rows, as once, few, many or a class of expanded clone.

clone_size	d_call	j_call	v_call	cdr3_nt	cdr3_aa
many	.	TRBJ2-1	TRBV15	TGTGCCACCAGGCTCGACTACAACAATGAGCAGTTCTTC	CATRLDYNNEQFF
.	TRBD2	TRBJ2-1	TRBV7-9	TGTGCCAGCAGCTTGGGCGGGAGGGGTGATGAGCAGTTCTTC	CASSLGGRGDEQFF
.	.	TRBJ1-2	TRBV28	TGTGCCAGCAGTTTCCCAGGAATTTATGGCTACACCTTC	CASSFPGIYGYTF
once	TRBD1	TRBJ2-5	TRBV5-1	TGCGCCAGCAGCTTGGGGGACAGGGGGCACGAGACCCAGTACTTC	CASSLGDRGHETQYF
.	TRBD2	TRBJ2-3	TRBV7-3	TGTGCCAGCAGCTACCCACTAGCGGGGTCAGATACGCAGTATTTT	CASSYPLAGSDTQYF
few	.	TRBJ2-5	TRBV9	TGTGCCAGCAGCGTAGGCTTTACTGCCGGAGAGACCCAGTACTTC	CASSVGFTAGETQYF
few	.	TRBJ2-1	TRBV9	TGTGCCAGCAGCGTAGGTGGGAAGGGGTCCTACAATGAGCAGTTCTTC	CASSVGGKGSYNEQFF
once	.	TRBJ1-2	TRBV6-2/TRBV6-3	TGTGCCAGCAGTGGCAGCGGCGTCCACTATGGCTACACCTTC	CASSGSGVHYGYTF
.	.	TRBJ2-2	TRBV18	TGTGCCAGCTCACCAGTAATTGCTAGAACCACCGGGGAGCTGTTTTTT	CASSPVIARTTGELFF
.	TRBD1	TRBJ1-6	TRBV7-9	TGTGCCAGCAGCTTAGCGAGGGACAGAAATTCACCCCTCCACTTT	CASSLARDRNSPLHF
.	.	TRBJ1-6	TRBV11-2	TGTGCCAGCAGCTTACTACAGGTCTCACCCCTCCACTTT	CASSLLQVSPLHF
.	TRBD1	TRBJ1-4	TRBV18	TGTGCCAGCTCTCAGGGGGCGGTCGAAAAACTGTTTTTT	CASSQGAVEKLFF
.	.	TRBJ1-1	TRBV6-5	TGTGCCAGCAGAGAGGGGGTGAACACTGAAGCTTTCTTT	CASREGVNTEAFF
.	TRBD1	TRBJ1-1	TRBV5-4	TGTGCCAGCAGCTTATTGACAGGGAGGTTCACTGAAGCTTTCTTT	CASSLLTGRFTEAFF
many	.	TRBJ2-3	TRBV6-4	TGTGCCAGCAGTGCGGGGTCCTCTGGCACAGATACGCAGTATTTT	CASSAGSSGTDTQYF
.	.	TRBJ2-3	TRBV27	TGTGCCAGCAGTCGCGGCACAACGCAGTATTTT	CASSRGTTQYF
.	.	TRBJ1-1	TRBV5-1	TGCGCCAGCAGCTCCCTGGGGCAGAAGAACACTGAAGCTTTCTTT	CASSSLGQKNTEAFF
.	.	TRBJ1-5	TRBV28	TGTGCCAGCAGCTCCCCCAGACATCCAAGCAATCAGCCCCAGCATTTT	CASSSPRHPSNQPQHF
.	TRBD1	TRBJ2-2	TRBV6-4	TGTGCCAGCAGCCTGACAGGGGGCAACACCGGGGAGCTGTTTTTT	CASSLTGGNTGELFF
few	TRBD1	TRBJ1-1	TRBV18	TGTGCCAGCTCTGAGGGACAGCTCCAAAACACTGAAGCTTTCTTT	CASSEGQLQNTEAFF
.	.	TRBJ1-1	TRBV14	TGTGCCAGCAGCCAAGCTCTAGGTAGAGGCACTGAAGCTTTCTTT	CASSQALGRGTEAFF
.	.	TRBJ2-2	TRBV28	TGTGCCAGCGTACTCCACAGGGCCACCGGGGAGCTGTTTTTT	CASVLHRATGELFF
.	TRBD1	TRBJ2-7	TRBV4-1	TGCGCCAGCAGCCTAACAGGGGTCGAGCAGTACTTC	CASSLTGVEQYF
.	TRBD1	TRBJ2-2	TRBV12-5	TGTGCTAGTGGTTTGGTACTAGGACAGGGGGCTGGGCTTTCCGGGGAGCTGTTTTTT	CASGLVLGQGAGLSGELFF
.	TRBD2	TRBJ2-2	TRBV3-1/TRBV3-2	TGTGCCAGCAGCCTGGGACTAGGGTGGACCGGGGAGCTGTTTTTT	CASSLGLGWTGELFF
.	.	TRBJ1-5	TRBV28	TGTGCCAGCAGCCCGGGGGTCAATCAGCCCCAGCATTTT	CASSPGVNQPQHF
.	.	TRBJ2-1	TRBV11-2	TGTGCCAGCAGCCCTCAGGAGGGTACCGCTCATGATGAGCAGTTCTTC	CASSPQEGTAHDEQFF
.	.	TRBJ2-6	TRBV6-4	TGTGCCAGCAGTCTTTTCTCTGGGGCCAACGTCCTGACTTTC	CASSLFSGANVLTF
.	.	TRBJ1-1	TRBV2	TGTGCCAGCAGTGAAGGGAGACCTTTCTTT	CASSEGRPFF
.	TRBD1	TRBJ2-7	TRBV7-2	TGTGCCAGCAGCTTACGGAGGACAGGCCGCTACGAGCAGTACTTC	CASSLRRTGRYEQYF
few	TRBD2	TRBJ2-1	TRBV18	TGTGCCAGCTCCACCGGGACTAGCGGGATAGGAGGTCTTGTGGGCTCCTACAATGAGCAGTTCTTC	CASSTGTSGIGGLVGSYNEQFF
.	.	TRBJ2-5	TRBV18	TGTGCCAGCTCACGATCGGGAGAGACCCAGTACTTC	CASSRSGETQYF
few	TRBD1	TRBJ1-6	TRBV2	TGTGCCAGCAGACCGGGACAGGGGTATTCACCCCTCCACTTT	CASRPGQGYSPLHF
.	.	TRBJ1-2	TRBV7-9	TGTGCCAGCAGCCTTGCGGGAGGCGGCTACACCTTC	CASSLAGGGYTF
.	TRBD1	TRBJ1-2	TRBV7-2	TGTGCCAGCAGCTCCCGGACAGGGGAGGGCTACACCTTC	CASSSRTGEGYTF
.	.	TRBJ2-7	TRBV24-1	TGTGCCACCCACAGGAAGCCCTACGAGCAGTACTTC	CATHRKPYEQYF
.	TRBD1	TRBJ2-1	TRBV5-1	TGCGCCAGCAATCCCCTGGCAGGGGGTAATCATGAGCAGTTCTTC	CASNPLAGGNHEQFF
.	TRBD1	TRBJ1-1	TRBV28	TGTGCCAGCAGTTCGAACAGGGGCTTGGGAGCTTTCTTT	CASSSNRGLGAFF
.	TRBD1	TRBJ2-5	TRBV9	TGTGCCAGCAGCCCCTCACCCCGACAGGGCCAAGAGACCCAGTACTTC	CASSPSPRQGQETQYF
.	.	TRBJ1-1	TRBV5-1	TGCGCCAGCAGCTTTCAGGGGCAGGACACTGAAGCTTTCTTT	CASSFQGQDTEAFF
few	TRBD1	TRBJ2-1	TRBV24-1	TGTGCCACCAGTGATTGGGGACAGGGAAATGAGCAGTTCTTC	CATSDWGQGNEQFF
.	.	TRBJ2-7	TRBV28	TGTGCCAGCAGTTTCCGAGACACCGCCTACGAGCAGTACTTC	CASSFRDTAYEQYF
.	.	TRBJ2-7	TRBV20-1	TGCAGTGCTAGTTCGCCAGGGAACTACGAGCAGTACTTC	CSASSPGNYEQYF
.	.	TRBJ1-4	TRBV30	TGTGCCTGGAGCGAGACCGGGACATCAGGCGAAAAACTGTTTTTT	CAWSETGTSGEKLFF
.	.	TRBJ1-5	TRBV24-1	TGTGCCACCAGTGATCCCCGACTAGGCGATCAGCCCCAGCATTTT	CATSDPRLGDQPQHF
many	.	TRBJ1-6	TRBV18	TGTGCCAGCTCGACAGAAGAGGATTCACCCCTCCACTTT	CASSTEEDSPLHF
.	.	TRBJ1-5	TRBV7-2	TGTGCCAGCAGTCTCATCGGGCAGGGTTGGCAGCCCCAGCATTTT	CASSLIGQGWQPQHF
.	.	TRBJ2-7	TRBV12-3/TRBV12-4	TGTGCCACCAGCCGGGGGGCCCCCTACGAGCAGTACTTC	CATSRGAPYEQYF
.	.	TRBJ1-1	TRBV28	TGTGCCAGCAGACAAATCTTTCAAGCTTTCTTT	CASRQIFQAFF
.	.	TRBJ1-1	TRBV3-1/TRBV3-2	TGTGCCAGCAGGCCCCGGGTGGGCACTGAAGCTTTCTTT	CASRPRVGTEAFF